Presented here are 29 T cell receptor beta chains from one specimen sequenced in a study of regulatory T cells in long-lasting Graves disease. Time point specified: newly diagnosed GD, antithyroid drugs for less than 3 months. PBMC-extracted RNA yielded the TCR library. The authors built TCR beta libraries using iRepertoire HTBI primers and Arm-PCR of CDR3 regions. In TCRdb, the multiplex PCR reads were re-called with MiXCR into one record per CDR3 protein. The sample carries around 450,000 distinct CDR3 sequences, about 15% recorded once. Another study also made use of these data, one on T cells in Graves' hyperthyroidism and ophthalmopathy.

The sample was peripheral blood mononuclear cells (PBMCs), taken at new diagnosis, from a patient treated with antithyroid drugs. Every receptor here comes from a woman between 25 and 40 years old with Graves disease.

This clonotype was detected many times. This rearrangement joins TRBV27 to TRBJ2-7; maybe TRBD1 (5 bases). Per the germline V gene, CDR1 is MNHEY and CDR2 is SMNVEV (reference sequence). This CDR3 is 13 amino acids long. V lost 5 bases to trimming and J lost 5 bases, with 13 bases between them. The CDR3 DNA reads TGTGCCAGCAGTCCAAACGACAGCAACGAGCAGTACTTC. Translated: CASSPNDSNEQYF.

Many counts were recorded for this clonotype. J is TRBJ1-2 and V is TRBV28; TRBD1 is a possible D gene (6 bases). Trimming removed 2 bases from V and 13 bases from J, with 11 bases in between. Germline V gene lookup returns CDR1 MDHEN and CDR2 SYDVKM. The CDR3 is 11 amino acids. This CDR3 is CASSLDQGSTF. For the CDR3, the DNA is TGTGCCAGCAGTTTAGACCAGGGGTCCACCTTC.

This clonotype was counted ten times or more. The rearrangement links TRBV6-1 to TRBJ2-5; tentatively, D is TRBD2 (7 bases). V lost 5 bases and J 4 bases, leaving 20 bases between the germline ends. The CDR3 has 16 residues. The germline gives CDR1 MNHNS, CDR2 SASEGT. Here the CDR3 DNA reads TGTGCCAGCAGTCTAAAGGGGGGGTACAATGGAGAGACCCAGTACTTC. Amino acids: CASSLKGGYNGETQYF.

This clonotype was seen ten or more times. This chain connects TRBV20-1 to TRBJ2-7; 10 positions match TRBD2. With V trimmed by 6 bases and J by 0 bases, 11 bases remained unmatched. In germline, CDR1 is DFQATT, CDR2 SNEGSKA (reference sequence). CDR3 size: 16 residues. CDR3: CSASGVAGGLSYEQYF. Written as DNA, the CDR3 is TGCAGTGCCTCGGGAGTAGCGGGAGGCCTCTCCTACGAGCAGTACTTC.

This clonotype was found many times. The chain combines TRBV20-1 with TRBJ2-3, with D uncertain. V was trimmed by 5 bases and J by 6 bases, leaving 6 bases between them. Looked up from germline, CDR1 is DFQATT and CDR2 is SNEGSKA (reference sequence). This CDR3 is 10 amino acids long. In DNA form, the CDR3 reads TGCAGTGCTGGTATGGATACGCAGTATTTT. Protein sequence: CSAGMDTQYF.

The chain recombines TRBV20-1 with TRBJ2-2; 7 positions agree with TRBD1. CDR3 length equals 15 residues. Germline V gives CDR1 DFQATT, CDR2 SNEGSKA (reference sequence). Germline trimming cut 6 bases from V and 3 bases from J; bases unmatched to any gene: 10. Here the CDR3 reads CSAPSTGWDTGELFF. CDR3 DNA: TGCAGTGCACCCTCGACAGGGTGGGACACCGGGGAGCTGTTTTTT.

This sequence joins TRBV15 and TRBJ2-1; 7 positions match TRBD2. J lost 8 bases, V lost 6 bases, and 4 bases had no gene match. This CDR3 comprises 12 residues. Per germline, CDR1 LNHNV and CDR2 YYDKDF (reference sequence). The CDR3 nucleotides read TGTGCCACCAGTCTAAGCGGGGATGAGCAGTTCTTC. Translated: CATSLSGDEQFF.

The chain has TRBV6-2 or TRBV6-3 and TRBJ2-5, with 12 bases lining up with TRBD2. The CDR3 runs to 15 residues. The ends lost 8 bases at V and 6 bases at J; junction bases unmatched: 10. The germline CDR1 and CDR2 sequences are MNHEY and SVGEGT. In DNA, the CDR3 is TGTGCCAGCGTCCACCCACTAGCGGGAGGACAGACCCAGTACTTC. Its translation is CASVHPLAGGQTQYF.

This clonotype was detected ten times or more. The chain recombines TRBV3-1 with TRBJ2-5; no reliable D call. Germline-derived CDR1 and CDR2 are LGHDT and YNNKEL (reference sequence). Trimming took off 2 bases at V and 5 bases at J, with 12 bases between the two ends. The length of the CDR3 is 14 residues. The CDR3 is CASSQWSRWETQYF. Written as DNA, the CDR3 is TGTGCCAGCAGCCAATGGTCTAGATGGGAGACCCAGTACTTC.

This clonotype occurred many times. This chain joins TRBV7-2 and TRBJ1-5; D remains unclear. Germline-derived CDR1 and CDR2 are SGHTA and FQGNSA. The CDR3 is 15 amino acids. V was shortened by 2 bases and J by 6 bases, with 14 bases between the two germline ends. CDR3 sequence reads: CASSLTLLSGQPQHF. For the CDR3, the DNA is TGTGCCAGCAGCTTAACTCTTCTGTCCGGTCAGCCCCAGCATTTT.

This clonotype was picked up many times. The chain uses TRBV6-1 and TRBJ1-2; the D is unclear. V lost 6 bases and J lost 6, with 20 bases in between. The V gene's germline CDR1 is MNHNS and CDR2 SASEGT. The CDR3 has 15 amino acids. As DNA, the CDR3 is TGTGCCAGCAGACCCAATCTACTCACCACCCATGGCTACACCTTC. This sequence encodes CASRPNLLTTHGYTF.

This clonotype was picked up many times. V is TRBV11-2 and J is TRBJ2-3; TRBD2 matches 16 bases. The V segment lost 6 bases and the J segment 2 bases; nucleotides outside the gene matches: 5. Germline V gene sequence: CDR1 SGHAT, CDR2 FQNNGV. The CDR3 extends over 17 amino acids. The CDR3: CASSPGLAGGPTDTQYF. Written as DNA, the CDR3 is TGTGCCAGCAGTCCGGGACTAGCGGGAGGGCCCACAGATACGCAGTATTTT.

In this sample, this clonotype turned up a few times. V is TRBV7-2 and J is TRBJ2-5, with D tentatively TRBD1 (5 bases). The CDR3 loop spans 16 amino acids. The germline CDR1 and CDR2 sequences are SGHTA and FQGNSA. With 1 base removed from V and 4 bases from J, the gap between germline ends came to 16 bases. The CDR3 reads CASSLVFGQGLETQYF. The DNA of the CDR3 is TGTGCCAGCAGCTTAGTATTCGGGCAGGGCTTAGAGACCCAGTACTTC.

A remark on this clonotype: Possible read error: a much larger clone is one base away. The chain is built from TRBV12-3 or TRBV12-4 and TRBJ1-3; 12 nucleotides agree with TRBD1. The J segment lost 5 bases and the V segment lost 10 bases, leaving 6 bases of the junction unmatched. The CDR3 runs to 14 residues. The CDR3 DNA is TGTGCCACCCGGGACAGGGGGCTTCGAAACACCATATATTTT. Protein sequence: CATRDRGLRNTIYF.

This clonotype was detected ten times or more. This chain uses TRBV12-3 or TRBV12-4 with TRBJ2-2; D is unclear. The CDR3 length is 13 residues. V lost 3 bases, J lost 5 bases, and 7 bases lay in between. CDR3 in amino acids: CASSLGFTGELFF. The CDR3 DNA is TGTGCCAGCAGTTTGGGTTTTACCGGGGAGCTGTTTTTT.

For this clonotype: A much larger clone differs by one base, so this may be a read error. The chain uses TRBV2 and TRBJ1-2; TRBD1 matches 7 bases. V was clipped by 7 bases and J by 9 bases; unmatched bases: 8. The CDR3 extends over 12 amino acids. The germline CDR1 and CDR2 sequences are SNHLY and FYNNEI. For the CDR3, the DNA is TGTGCCAGCACTGGGACAGCCAACAGCTACACCTTC. Translation: CASTGTANSYTF.

This clonotype showed up many times. The chain links TRBV6-1 to TRBJ2-3, with TRBD2 matching 9 bases. The CDR3 has 14 residues. The V and J ends lost 6 bases and 4 bases, in that order; junction bases with no gene match: 5. The germline V gene encodes CDR1 MNHNS and CDR2 SASEGT. The CDR3 is CASRRGTSSDTQYF. In DNA form, the CDR3 reads TGTGCCAGCAGAAGGGGGACTAGCTCAGATACGCAGTATTTT.

This chain connects TRBV3-1 to TRBJ2-2, with TRBD2 as a possible D gene (6 bases). Germline CDR1 is LGHDT and CDR2 is YNNKEL (reference sequence). Trimming cost V 3 bases and J 0 bases, with 20 bases left between them. The CDR3 runs to 19 residues. The CDR3 loop reads CASSHPSLLAGTNTGELFF. The CDR3 coding sequence is TGTGCCAGCAGCCACCCATCTTTACTAGCAGGGACGAACACCGGGGAGCTGTTTTTT.

As for this clonotype: This may be a read error, as it is one base from a much larger clone. The V call is TRBV11-2, the J call TRBJ2-1; D unclear. Trimming shortened V by 4 bases and J by 10 bases, and 23 bases separated the two germline ends. CDR1 is SGHAT, CDR2 FQNNGV, per germline. CDR3 length: 16 residues. The CDR3 here is CASSYPEVGGEYEQFF. The CDR3 DNA reads as TGTGCCAGCAGCTATCCCGAAGTGGGTGGAGAATACGAGCAGTTCTTC.

The sample holds many counts of this clonotype. V is TRBV12-3 or TRBV12-4 and J is TRBJ2-3; 9 positions match TRBD2. With V trimmed by 1 base and J by 6 bases, 11 bases remained unmatched. The CDR3 runs 17 residues. The CDR3 sequence is CASSLGEGTSRMDTQYF. CDR3 nucleotide sequence: TGTGCCAGCAGTTTAGGAGAAGGGACTAGCAGGATGGATACGCAGTATTTT.

This clonotype has a count of ten or more. The chain has TRBV4-2 and TRBJ2-1, with 10 bases matching TRBD2. V lost 3 bases and J lost 12; bases outside the gene matches: 20. The CDR3 has 18 residues. Germline lookup yields CDR1 LGHNA and CDR2 YNFKEQ. The CDR3 sequence is CASSHPRTGTSDPGGQFF. CDR3 DNA sequence: TGTGCCAGCAGCCATCCGCGGACCGGGACTAGCGACCCAGGGGGGCAGTTCTTC.

The CDR3 here is CASSLDRPHNEQFF. The CDR3 DNA follows: TGTGCCAGCAGTTTAGATCGGCCTCACAATGAGCAGTTCTTC. The chain has TRBV12-3 or TRBV12-4 and TRBJ2-1; D remains ambiguous. The CDR3 runs 14 residues. V was shortened by 1 base and J by 5 bases, with 9 bases between the two germline ends.

This clonotype has ten or more counts. V is TRBV5-1 and J is TRBJ2-1; 11 nucleotides align to TRBD2. The germline CDR1 and CDR2 sequences are SGHRS and YFSETQ. V dropped 3 bases and J dropped 2; count of bases not matched to a gene: 10. CDR3 length: 18 residues. CDR3 amino acids: CASSSKYGLAGTYNEQFF. The DNA for the CDR3 is TGCGCCAGCAGCTCTAAGTACGGACTAGCGGGTACCTACAATGAGCAGTTCTTC. The whole variable domain, remainder taken from reference TRBV5-1 and TRBJ2-1, is KAGVTQTPRYLIKTRGQQVTLSCSPISGHRSVSWYQQTPGQGLQFLFEYFSETQRNKGNFPGRFSGRQFSNSRSEMNVSTLELGDSALYLCASSSKYGLAGTYNEQFFGPGTRLTVL.

This clonotype was recorded at least ten times. The chain has TRBV4-1 and TRBJ2-5; weak D call: TRBD1 (5 bases). With 3 bases removed from V and 2 bases from J, the gap between germline ends came to 10 bases. Germline loops: CDR1 MGHRA, CDR2 YSYEKL. The length of the CDR3 is 14 residues. CDR3 protein: CASSQGLRQETQYF. DNA of the CDR3: TGCGCCAGCAGCCAGGGGCTCCGGCAAGAGACCCAGTACTTC.

The genes are TRBV5-1 and TRBJ2-3; D is uncertain. Germline V gene lookup returns CDR1 SGHRS and CDR2 YFSETQ. The CDR3 loop spans 15 amino acids. Trimming removed 2 bases from V and 1 base from J, with 11 bases in between. This CDR3 reads CASSFVGSRTDTQYF. The CDR3 DNA is TGCGCCAGCAGCTTTGTTGGTAGCCGCACAGATACGCAGTATTTT.

This clonotype has ten or more counts. The chain links TRBV18 to TRBJ2-5; either TRBD1 or TRBD2 may fit D (5 bases each). This CDR3 comprises 13 residues. Germline CDR1 KGHSH, CDR2 LQKENI. V gave up 3 bases and J gave up 1 base, with 6 bases separating them. DNA of the CDR3: TGTGCCAGCTCACCCGGGACCCAAGAGACCCAGTACTTC. Translated: CASSPGTQETQYF.

This clonotype was seen at least ten times. The chain uses TRBV28 and TRBJ2-5, with 8 bases aligning to TRBD2. Trimming cost V 7 bases and J 2 bases; bases outside gene matches: 15. CDR1 MDHEN and CDR2 SYDVKM come from the germline V gene. This CDR3 spans 17 amino acids. The chain's CDR3 is CASNPGGGTSWQETQYF. The CDR3 DNA follows: TGTGCCAGCAATCCTGGGGGGGGGACTAGTTGGCAAGAGACCCAGTACTTC.

In this sample, this clonotype turned up many times. V is TRBV30 and J is TRBJ2-7, with TRBD2 matching 14 bases. Germline CDR1 and CDR2: GTSNPN and SVGIG (reference sequence). This CDR3 region has 14 residues. V lost 2 bases, J lost 7 bases, and 4 bases stayed unmatched. CDR3 sequence reads: CAWSRLAGGLEQYF. The CDR3 nucleotides read TGTGCCTGGAGTCGACTAGCGGGAGGGCTAGAGCAGTACTTC.

This clonotype was observed many times. The V call is TRBV3-1, the J call TRBJ2-5; no definite D call. Germline CDR1 LGHDT, CDR2 YNNKEL (reference sequence). The CDR3 totals 13 residues. The ends were cut back, 4 bases at V and 0 bases at J, with 6 bases in the middle. This CDR3 is CASSRRYQETQYF. The DNA of the CDR3 is TGTGCCAGCAGCCGCAGATACCAAGAGACCCAGTACTTC.